These 18 T cell receptor beta chains share one sample of origin, sequenced in a study of T-cell memory formation after mild COVID-19. TCRdb reanalysed the 5' RACE reads using MiXCR and keeps one entry per CDR3 protein. This table holds about 320,000 distinct CDR3 sequences, about 13% found once. Sequencing was carried out using PBMCs or a T cell subset sorted from them (not recorded which). These receptors all stem from a man between 18 and 35 years old who had mild COVID-19 (a few samples of this study predate the infection). Cell type and time point are not known.

Points on this clonotype: This may arise from a read error, as a much more abundant clone is one base away. The CDR3 loop reads CASSVTQGARDGCTF. CDR3 bases: TGTGCCAGCAGCGTAACACAGGGGGCGCGGGATGGCTGCACCTTC. The chain carries TRBV9 and TRBJ1-2; TRBD1 matches 9 bases. Germline CDR1 reads SGDLS; CDR2 reads YYNGEE. This CDR3 comprises 15 residues.

The chain carries TRBV4-3 and TRBJ2-3, with 13 bases identical to TRBD2. Germline-derived CDR1 and CDR2 are LGHNA and YSLEER. V trimming: 0 bases; J trimming: 3 bases; junction bases outside the gene matches: 6. The CDR3 contains 18 residues. CDR3 DNA sequence: TGCGCCAGCAGCCAAGATAGTACTAGCGGGGGGGTGACAGATACGCAGTATTTT. Translation: CASSQDSTSGGVTDTQYF.

V and J are TRBV5-1 and TRBJ1-2, with D maybe TRBD1 (5 bases). The germline gives CDR1 SGHRS, CDR2 YFSETQ. The CDR3 covers 14 residues. The germline V and J ends were trimmed by 4 bases and 8 bases, with 18 bases remaining between them. Here the CDR3 reads CASSATGGRWGYTF. Written as DNA, the CDR3 is TGCGCCAGCAGCGCGACCGGGGGAAGGTGGGGCTACACCTTC.

This clonotype was counted ten times or more. The chain links TRBV7-2 to TRBJ1-6; D unresolved. Germline assignment: CDR1 SGHTA and CDR2 FQGNSA. V shed 1 base and J shed 6 bases, with 7 bases lying between them. The CDR3 consists of 14 residues. The CDR3, as DNA: TGTGCCAGCAGCTTAGGAACAATTAATTCACCCCTCCACTTT. Its translation is CASSLGTINSPLHF.

This clonotype came up many times. For the CDR3, the DNA is TGCGCCAGCAGCTTTTCGACTAGCGGGGGAACAGATACGCAGTATTTT. Translation gives CASSFSTSGGTDTQYF. This chain links TRBV5-1 with TRBJ2-3, with 12 bases aligning to TRBD2. The J segment lost 3 bases and the V segment lost 2 bases, leaving 4 bases of the junction unmatched. There are 16 residues in the CDR3. The germline gives CDR1 SGHRS, CDR2 YFSETQ.

V usage is TRBV7-8 and J usage is TRBJ2-1, with TRBD2 matching over 7 bases. Germline lookup yields CDR1 SGHVS and CDR2 FQNEAQ. The CDR3 contains 16 residues. The V gene end was trimmed by 7 bases and the J gene end by 4 bases; junction bases not matched to a gene: 13. The CDR3 sequence is CASILMIQGGYNEQFF. CDR3 coding DNA: TGTGCCAGCATCCTTATGATCCAGGGAGGGTACAATGAGCAGTTCTTC.

The rearrangement joins TRBV19 to TRBJ2-5, with a possible D match to TRBD2 (5 bases). The CDR3 length is 15 residues. V lost 3 bases and J 3 bases, leaving 14 bases between the germline ends. Germline lookup yields CDR1 LNHDA and CDR2 SQIVND (reference sequence). Here the CDR3 reads CASSISLVTKETQYF. DNA for the CDR3: TGTGCCAGTAGTATTAGCCTCGTGACTAAAGAGACCCAGTACTTC. Full variable domain (outside the CDR3, taken from reference TRBV19 and TRBJ2-5): DGGITQSPKYLFRKEGQNVTLSCEQNLNHDAMYWYRQDPGQGLRLIYYSQIVNDFQKGDIAEGYSVSREKKESFPLTVTSAQKNPTAFYLCASSISLVTKETQYFGPGTRLLVL.

This clonotype was found a few times. The chain couples TRBV7-2 to TRBJ2-5; TRBD2 matches 12 bases. With 5 bases clipped from V and 2 bases from J, the junction kept 6 bases outside the gene matches. The V gene's germline CDR1 is SGHTA and CDR2 FQGNSA. The CDR3 length is 16 residues. The CDR3 DNA reads as TGTGCCAGCAGCCCGGCTAGCGGGGGGGGACAAGAGACCCAGTACTTC. It translates to CASSPASGGGQETQYF.

This clonotype was detected a few times. The genes are TRBV7-2 and TRBJ2-3; 12 bases map to TRBD2. The CDR3 length is 16 residues. The junction had 10 bases not matched to a gene; V was cut back by 6 bases and J by 6 bases. CDR1 is SGHTA and CDR2 is FQGNSA in the germline V gene. The CDR3 sequence is CASRPVLAGGWDTQYF. In DNA, the CDR3 is TGTGCCAGCAGGCCCGTCCTAGCGGGGGGGTGGGATACGCAGTATTTT.

This clonotype was detected a few times. The chain carries TRBV7-2 and TRBJ2-3, with 8 nucleotides matching TRBD2. With 6 bases clipped from V and 6 bases from J, the junction kept 11 bases outside the gene matches. Germline CDR1 and CDR2: SGHTA and FQGNSA. This CDR3 has 15 amino acids. In DNA, the CDR3 is TGTGCCAGCAGGAGGGGACTAGGCGGGGGGGATACGCAGTATTTT. This translates into CASRRGLGGGDTQYF.

This clonotype was detected only a few times. The chain is built from TRBV20-1 and TRBJ2-7, with 7 bases identical to TRBD2. The germline V gene encodes CDR1 DFQATT and CDR2 SNEGSKA (reference sequence). This CDR3 is 12 amino acids long. The V segment lost 7 bases and the J segment 2 bases; nucleotides outside the gene matches: 5. CDR3 protein: CSVNSGTYEQYF. In DNA form, the CDR3 reads TGCAGTGTTAACAGCGGGACCTACGAGCAGTACTTC.

This clonotype came up many times. The chain employs TRBV12-3 or TRBV12-4 and TRBJ1-3; no reliable D call. V was clipped by 8 bases and J by 0 bases, with 11 bases between them. The CDR3 has 14 amino acids. The CDR3 nucleotides read TGTGCCAGCTTGGACGGGAGCTCTGGAAACACCATATATTTT. It specifies CASLDGSSGNTIYF.

The J gene is TRBJ1-2, the V gene TRBV15; TRBD1 is a possible D gene (6 bases). The CDR3 totals 14 residues. V was shortened by 5 bases and J by 8 bases, with 18 bases between the two germline ends. From germline, CDR1 is LNHNV and CDR2 YYDKDF (reference sequence). This CDR3 reads CATSGRPQGKGYTF. CDR3 DNA sequence: TGTGCCACCAGCGGACGCCCTCAGGGGAAAGGCTACACCTTC.

In its sample, this clonotype was seen a few times. The chain combines TRBV15 with TRBJ2-1; the match to TRBD2 covers 10 bases. Trimming removed 4 bases from V and 8 bases from J; junction bases left unmatched: 8. The germline V gene has CDR1 LNHNV and CDR2 YYDKDF (reference sequence). The CDR3 is made up of 15 amino acids. The CDR3 DNA is TGTGCCACCAGCACCCAGCGGGGGGGTACATATGAGCAGTTCTTC. It yields the protein CATSTQRGGTYEQFF.

About this clonotype itself: A read error may produce the germline difference seen at one junction end. This rearrangement joins TRBV10-3 to TRBJ2-3, with a weak D call TRBD2 (6 bases). This CDR3 is 11 amino acids long. Germline V lookup: CDR1 ENHRY, CDR2 SYGVKD. The CDR3 region is CAISDSTTSKF. The CDR3 DNA sequence: TGTGCCATCAGTGACTCTACGACTAGTAAGTTT.

The chain is built from TRBV9 and TRBJ1-1; TRBD1 is a possible D gene (5 bases). The CDR3 is 15 amino acids. Germline-derived CDR1 and CDR2 are SGDLS and YYNGEE. V lost 4 bases and J lost 2, with 15 bases in between. The CDR3: CASSPSAGQNTEAFF. DNA of the CDR3: TGTGCCAGCAGCCCGAGTGCGGGGCAAAACACTGAAGCTTTCTTT.

V and J are TRBV5-1 and TRBJ2-6; TRBD2 is a possible D gene (6 bases). The V gene's germline CDR1 is SGHRS and CDR2 YFSETQ. This CDR3 is 15 amino acids long. V lost 5 bases and J 1 base, leaving 10 bases between the germline ends. CDR3 in DNA: TGCGCCAGCAGACCGGGAGCGTCTGGGGCCAACGTCCTGACTTTC. Amino acids: CASRPGASGANVLTF.

Only a few counts were recorded for this clonotype. The chain couples TRBV2 to TRBJ1-5; TRBD1 matches 12 bases. Germline V CDR1 and CDR2: SNHLY, FYNNEI. The CDR3 has 16 residues. V lost 6 bases, J lost 6 bases, and 9 bases stayed unmatched. The DNA for the CDR3 is TGTGCCAGCAGAAACCGGGACAGGGGGCGGGTTCAGCCCCAGCATTTT. Its translation: CASRNRDRGRVQPQHF. The full variable domain, completed using reference TRBV2 and TRBJ1-5, is EPEVTQTPSHQVTQMGQEVILRCVPISNHLYFYWYRQILGQKVEFLVSFYNNEISEKSEIFDDQFSVERPDGSNFTLKIRSTKLEDSAMYFCASRNRDRGRVQPQHFGDGTRLSIL.